One sample yielded the 27 T cell receptor beta chains listed below, sequenced in a study of blood T cell repertoires in COVID-19. Data came from immunoSEQ multiplex PCR; TCRdb stores just in-frame clones and leaves some out. In the table there are under 150,000 clones, around four fifths of which are singletons. The sequenced sample was peripheral blood. All receptors come from a woman aged 40 to 50 with active or convalescent COVID-19.

This clone was seen a single time. V and J are TRBV11-2 and TRBJ1-1, with 11 bases lining up with TRBD1. This CDR3 spans 16 amino acids. The J segment lost 7 bases and the V segment lost 3 bases, leaving 10 bases of the junction unmatched. Germline V gene data show CDR1 as SGHAT and CDR2 as FQNNGV. This chain's CDR3 is CASSFTRTGGLGEAFF. CDR3 nucleotide sequence: TGTGCCAGCAGCTTCACACGGACAGGGGGCCTGGGTGAAGCTTTCTTT.

The CDR3 DNA follows: TGTGCCAGCAGCACCGTCGGACAGGGGCCCTATGGCTACACCTTC. It is translated as CASSTVGQGPYGYTF. The chain uses TRBV5-6 and TRBJ1-2; 9 bases are a match to TRBD1. With 4 bases clipped from V and 4 bases from J, the junction kept 8 bases outside the gene matches. CDR1 is SGHDT and CDR2 is YYEEEE in the germline V gene. This CDR3 spans 15 amino acids.

This chain connects TRBV18 to TRBJ2-7; 8 positions agree with TRBD1. Germline V gene sequence: CDR1 KGHSH, CDR2 LQKENI. This CDR3 has 14 amino acids. V lost 3 bases to trimming and J lost 3 bases; unmatched junction nucleotides: 4. CDR3 bases: TGTGCCAGCTCACCGACCGGACAGGGCTACGAGCAGTACTTC. Encoded protein: CASSPTGQGYEQYF.

V usage is TRBV10-3 and J usage is TRBJ1-5, with D unclear. V lost 0 bases and J 6 bases, leaving 9 bases between the germline ends. The V gene's germline CDR1 is ENHRY and CDR2 SYGVKD. The CDR3 loop spans 14 amino acids. CDR3 region: CAISESGGLQPQHF. In nucleotides, the CDR3 is TGTGCCATCAGTGAGTCCGGAGGGCTTCAGCCCCAGCATTTT.

In this sample, this clone turned up once. The chain has TRBV6-5 and TRBJ1-6; 7 nucleotides align to TRBD1. Unmatched junction bases numbered 2, after V lost 2 bases and J lost 7 bases. This CDR3 is built from 14 residues. CDR1 is MNHEY and CDR2 is SVGAGI in the germline V gene. CDR3 protein: CASSYGTENSPLHF. CDR3 bases: TGTGCCAGCAGTTACGGGACAGAGAATTCACCCCTCCACTTT.

This rearrangement joins TRBV30 to TRBJ1-6, with a weak D call TRBD1 (5 bases). With 2 bases removed from V and 6 bases from J, the gap between germline ends came to 8 bases. The CDR3 consists of 13 residues. CDR1 is GTSNPN, CDR2 SVGIG, per germline (reference sequence). The CDR3 region has the DNA TGTGCCTGGAGTATTCAGGGTAATTCACCCCTCCACTTT. This codes for CAWSIQGNSPLHF. Full variable domain (outside the CDR3, taken from reference TRBV30 and TRBJ1-6): SQTIHQWPATLVQPVGSPLSLECTVEGTSNPNLYWYRQAAGRGLQLLFYSVGIGQISSEVPQNLSASRPQDRQFILSSKKLLLSDSGFYLCAWSIQGNSPLHFGNGTRLTVT.

This clone was seen a single time. This rearrangement joins TRBV4-1 to TRBJ1-4; D might be TRBD1 (6 bases). Trimming cost V 2 bases and J 4 bases, with 14 bases left between them. The germline CDR1 and CDR2 sequences are MGHRA and YSYEKL. The CDR3 length is 16 residues. The CDR3 region is CASSQSGQPLNEKLFF. CDR3 nucleotide sequence: TGCGCCAGCAGCCAAAGTGGACAGCCACTTAATGAAAAACTGTTTTTT.

The chain is built from TRBV24-1 and TRBJ2-5, with 7 bases lining up with TRBD2. The V gene end was trimmed by 5 bases and the J gene end by 5 bases; junction bases not matched to a gene: 4. The CDR3 loop spans 13 amino acids. Germline V gene lookup returns CDR1 KGHDR and CDR2 SFDVKD. The CDR3 spells CATSGGGKETQYF. CDR3 bases: TGTGCCACCAGTGGGGGGGGGAAGGAGACCCAGTACTTC.

This clone has only one observation. This chain links TRBV2 with TRBJ1-2; 9 bases align to TRBD1. The CDR3 has 13 amino acids. The junction had 0 bases not matched to a gene; V was cut back by 4 bases and J by 3 bases. The germline CDR1 and CDR2 sequences are SNHLY and FYNNEI. The CDR3 nucleotides read TGTGCCAGCAGTGGACAGGGGGACTATGGCTACACCTTC. The encoded protein is CASSGQGDYGYTF.

There are a few counts of this clone. The chain uses TRBV4-1 and TRBJ1-5; the D gene is possibly TRBD1 (6 bases). The germline CDR1 and CDR2 sequences are MGHRA and YSYEKL. This CDR3 has 15 amino acids. Deletions cut 4 bases from V and 8 bases from J, with 18 bases between. The CDR3, as DNA: TGCGCCAGCAGCCGTGACAGGAGTCAAAGCGAGCCCCAGCATTTT. This sequence encodes CASSRDRSQSEPQHF.

The chain links TRBV18 to TRBJ1-5, with TRBD1 as a possible D gene (6 bases). The CDR3 runs to 16 residues. Looked up from germline, CDR1 is KGHSH and CDR2 is LQKENI. With 3 bases removed from V and 2 bases from J, the gap between germline ends came to 14 bases. The CDR3: CASSPHRPGGNQPQHF. The CDR3 nucleotides read TGTGCCAGCTCACCGCACAGGCCAGGGGGCAATCAGCCCCAGCATTTT.

The gene calls are TRBV7-9 and TRBJ1-5; perhaps TRBD1 as D (5 bases). V lost 5 bases and J lost 2, with 10 bases in between. The CDR3 runs 14 residues. The germline gives CDR1 SEHNR, CDR2 FQNEAQ (reference sequence). CDR3 loop: CASSPGIGNQPQHF. CDR3 DNA: TGTGCCAGCAGCCCAGGGATTGGCAATCAGCCCCAGCATTTT.

V usage is TRBV5-1 and J usage is TRBJ1-3, with TRBD1 matching over 8 bases. This CDR3 spans 15 amino acids. V lost 4 bases and J lost 4; bases outside the gene matches: 7. Germline V gene sequence: CDR1 SGHRS, CDR2 YFSETQ. CDR3 nucleotides: TGCGCCAGCAGCATAGGCCGGACAGGGGGAAACACCATATATTTT. Its translation: CASSIGRTGGNTIYF.

V is TRBV6-5 and J is TRBJ2-3, with D possibly being TRBD1 (5 bases). Trimming left V 7 bases short and J 1 base short, with 9 bases between. Germline CDR1 and CDR2: MNHEY and SVGAGI. The CDR3 loop spans 13 amino acids. This chain's CDR3 is CASNTRGTDTQYF. In DNA, the CDR3 is TGTGCCAGCAATACCAGGGGCACAGATACGCAGTATTTT.

CDR3 region: CATSPDRLYGYTF. The CDR3 region has the DNA TGTGCCACCAGCCCGGACAGGCTCTATGGCTACACCTTC. This rearrangement joins TRBV15 to TRBJ1-2; the match to TRBD1 covers 7 bases. The V and J ends lost 5 bases and 4 bases, in that order; junction bases with no gene match: 4. This CDR3 region has 13 residues. The germline V gene encodes CDR1 LNHNV and CDR2 YYDKDF (reference sequence).

This sequence joins TRBV25-1 and TRBJ2-3, with 7 bases lining up with TRBD1. V shed 2 bases, J shed 5 bases, and the junction held 1 base outside the gene matches. Germline CDR1 MGHDK, CDR2 SYGVNS. This CDR3 is built from 13 residues. CDR3 loop: CASSETGEDTQYF. The CDR3 bases are TGTGCCAGCAGTGAAACAGGGGAAGATACGCAGTATTTT.

This rearrangement joins TRBV11-2 to TRBJ1-1; 8 bases align to TRBD1. Per germline, CDR1 SGHAT and CDR2 FQNNGV. V lost 7 bases and J lost 1; bases outside the gene matches: 8. The CDR3 is made up of 15 amino acids. The CDR3 sequence is CASTPRQGWNTEAFF. For the CDR3, the DNA is TGTGCCAGCACCCCTAGACAGGGGTGGAACACTGAAGCTTTCTTT. The whole variable domain, filled in from reference TRBV11-2 and TRBJ1-1, reads EAGVAQSPRYKIIEKRQSVAFWCNPISGHATLYWYQQILGQGPKLLIQFQNNGVVDDSQLPKDRFSAERLKGVDSTLKIQPAKLEDSAVYLCASTPRQGWNTEAFFGQGTRLTVV.

The chain has TRBV9 and TRBJ2-3; 7 bases align to TRBD1. With V trimmed by 0 bases and J by 2 bases, 3 bases remained unmatched. Per germline, CDR1 SGDLS and CDR2 YYNGEE. This CDR3 is 15 amino acids long. CDR3 sequence: CASSVAQGTTDTQYF. The CDR3 region has the DNA TGTGCCAGCAGCGTAGCACAGGGGACCACAGATACGCAGTATTTT. The whole variable domain, remainder taken from reference TRBV9 and TRBJ2-3, is DSGVTQTPKHLITATGQRVTLRCSPRSGDLSVYWYQQSLDQGLQFLIQYYNGEERAKGNILERFSAQQFPDLHSELNLSSLELGDSALYFCASSVAQGTTDTQYFGPGTRLTVL.

The rearrangement links TRBV10-3 to TRBJ2-5; D unresolved. V lost 2 bases, J lost 3 bases, and 7 bases lay in between. Germline V gives CDR1 ENHRY, CDR2 SYGVKD. The CDR3 loop spans 13 amino acids. The CDR3 DNA reads TGTGCCATCAGTGAGGGGCAGAAAGAGACCCAGTACTTC. Translation gives CAISEGQKETQYF.

The chain recombines TRBV18 with TRBJ2-7; TRBD2 agrees at 9 bases. This CDR3 contains 16 residues. Germline V gene sequence: CDR1 KGHSH, CDR2 LQKENI. Trimming removed 3 bases from V and 1 base from J; junction bases left unmatched: 7. The CDR3 loop reads CASSPTARGGSYEQYF. DNA for the CDR3: TGTGCCAGCTCACCGACGGCGCGGGGGGGATCCTACGAGCAGTACTTC.

V usage is TRBV7-9 and J usage is TRBJ1-2; D is uncertain. V lost 3 bases and J lost 8, with 10 bases in between. Germline assignment: CDR1 SEHNR and CDR2 FQNEAQ (reference sequence). CDR3 size: 12 residues. The chain's CDR3 is CASSFGREGYTF. DNA of the CDR3: TGTGCCAGCAGCTTCGGACGGGAAGGCTACACCTTC.

The V and J genes are TRBV7-9 and TRBJ2-7; a weak D match, TRBD1 (5 bases). The CDR3 has 14 amino acids. Germline-derived CDR1 and CDR2 are SEHNR and FQNEAQ (reference sequence). V lost 0 bases, J lost 6 bases, and 12 bases lay in between. CDR3 nucleotide sequence: TGTGCCAGCAGCTTAGCCGGCAGGGTCGCCGAGCAGTACTTC. Amino acids: CASSLAGRVAEQYF.

The chain carries TRBV5-1 and TRBJ1-6; the match to TRBD1 covers 8 bases. Germline loops: CDR1 SGHRS, CDR2 YFSETQ. The CDR3 totals 15 residues. With 4 bases clipped from V and 6 bases from J, the junction kept 6 bases outside the gene matches. The CDR3 reads CASSTGQGFNSPLHF. The CDR3 DNA reads TGCGCCAGCAGCACCGGACAGGGCTTTAATTCACCCCTCCACTTT.

V is TRBV28 and J is TRBJ2-4, with D perhaps matching TRBD1 (6 bases). Germline V gene data show CDR1 as MDHEN and CDR2 as SYDVKM. The V end lost 6 bases, the J end lost 10 bases, and 13 bases lay between the germline ends. This CDR3 region has 12 residues. The chain's CDR3 is CASSTTGAIQYF. CDR3 sequence (DNA): TGTGCCAGCAGCACGACAGGCGCTATTCAGTACTTC.

The rearrangement uses TRBV5-1 and TRBJ2-3; tentative D call: TRBD2 (6 bases). CDR1 SGHRS and CDR2 YFSETQ come from the germline V gene. The germline V and J ends were trimmed by 5 bases and 2 bases, with 9 bases remaining between them. The CDR3 has 13 residues. CDR3 residues: CASRGGLTDTQYF. The CDR3 DNA reads as TGCGCCAGCAGGGGGGGACTCACAGATACGCAGTATTTT.

The CDR3 nucleotides read TGTGCCAGCAGCTTAGGAAGATCGGGGGCTTTCTTT. Translation: CASSLGRSGAFF. The chain couples TRBV7-9 to TRBJ1-1; D is unresolved. Germline values: CDR1 SEHNR, CDR2 FQNEAQ (reference sequence). This CDR3 region has 12 residues. The V and J ends lost 1 base and 11 bases respectively, with 11 bases between them.

The chain uses TRBV4-1 and TRBJ2-2; TRBD1 matches at 7 bases. V trimming: 4 bases; J trimming: 6 bases; junction bases outside the gene matches: 14. The CDR3 spans 17 residues. The germline CDR1 and CDR2 sequences are MGHRA and YSYEKL. The CDR3 nucleotides read TGCGCCAGCAGCCCTCAAGGTAGGGGGCGCGGTCCCGGGGAGCTGTTTTTT. This gives the protein CASSPQGRGRGPGELFF.